Following are 8 T cell receptor beta chains from one sample sequenced in a study of T cells after posttransplantation cyclophosphamide. Cyclophosphamide on days +3 and +4 followed busulfan-fludarabine conditioning and a marrow graft. Measured with immunoSEQ multiplex PCR; TCRdb has only the in-frame clones, and not every one. The sample presents 2,300 or so clones, none singletons. The sequencing used PBMCs, collected after an allogeneic stem cell transplant with post-transplant cyclophosphamide. All receptors derive from a female patient in her 60s who received an allogeneic stem cell transplant from an unrelated donor, was CMV-positive, and had acute GVHD only. Some T cells may originate from the graft donor.

This clone came up many times. This chain joins TRBV7-2 and TRBJ2-1; 7 bases align to TRBD1. Germline lookup yields CDR1 SGHTA and CDR2 FQGNSA. V lost 5 bases, J lost 13 bases, and 17 bases stayed unmatched. The CDR3 is 15 amino acids. The CDR3 coding sequence is TGTGCCAGCAGCCCCCGACAGGGAGAGGGGGTGAGTCAGTTCTTC. This gives the protein CASSPRQGEGVSQFF.

This clone came up many times. The genes are TRBV30 and TRBJ2-5, with 9 bases that match TRBD1. V was clipped by 0 bases and J by 3 bases; unmatched bases: 5. The CDR3 is 15 amino acids. Germline CDR1 reads GTSNPN; CDR2 reads SVGIG (reference sequence). CDR3 residues: CAWSVRGTGKETQYF. CDR3 in DNA: TGTGCCTGGAGTGTAAGAGGGACAGGGAAAGAGACCCAGTACTTC.

This clone came up many times. This rearrangement joins TRBV7-7 to TRBJ2-7; 13 nucleotides agree with TRBD2. The CDR3 has 18 amino acids. Trimming at V came to 4 bases and at J to 4 bases, leaving 13 bases not matched to a gene. Germline assignment: CDR1 SSHAT and CDR2 FNYEAQ (reference sequence). The CDR3 loop is CASSSQPGLAGEPYEQYF. The CDR3 coding sequence is TGTGCCAGCAGCTCCCAACCCGGACTAGCGGGAGAACCTTACGAGCAGTACTTC.

Within the sample, this clone is medium-sized. The chain recombines TRBV10-3 with TRBJ2-3; TRBD1 aligns across 10 bases. This CDR3 comprises 13 residues. Germline V gives CDR1 ENHRY, CDR2 SYGVKD. The J segment lost 3 bases and the V segment lost 11 bases, leaving 5 bases of the junction unmatched. CDR3 DNA: TGTGCCTCCGGGGGACAGGGGACAGATACGCAGTATTTT. Its protein is CASGGQGTDTQYF.

In this sample, this clone is medium-sized. The gene calls are TRBV6-2 or TRBV6-3 and TRBJ2-1; 9 positions match TRBD2. The CDR3 sequence is 13 residues long. The germline gives CDR1 MNHEY, CDR2 SVGEGT. V shed 7 bases, J shed 6 bases, and the junction held 4 bases outside the gene matches. The CDR3 protein is CASMGGGANEQFF. CDR3 bases: TGTGCCAGCATGGGCGGGGGGGCCAATGAGCAGTTCTTC.

This clone was recorded many times. The rearrangement links TRBV5-6 to TRBJ1-2; D is uncertain. This CDR3 region has 13 residues. Germline V CDR1 and CDR2: SGHDT, YYEEEE. V was trimmed by 4 bases and J by 8 bases, leaving 15 bases between them. The CDR3 DNA follows: TGTGCCAGCAGCCCGAATTCCCTTCAGGGCTACACCTTC. This translates into CASSPNSLQGYTF.

At least ten counts were recorded for this clone. The rearrangement links TRBV19 to TRBJ1-2; TRBD1 agrees at 8 bases. After removal of 3 bases from V and 7 bases from J, the junction contained 13 bases not matched to a gene. The CDR3 runs to 16 residues. Germline CDR1 reads LNHDA; CDR2 reads SQIVND (reference sequence). The CDR3 nucleotides read TGTGCCAGTAGTATTAGCTACCGGACAGGGTACGCTGGCTACACCTTC. This codes for CASSISYRTGYAGYTF.

In its sample, this clone was seen many times. The rearrangement joins TRBV6-1 to TRBJ1-5; 8 positions match TRBD1. The length of the CDR3 is 14 residues. Per the germline V gene, CDR1 is MNHNS and CDR2 is SASEGT. V was pared by 6 bases and J by 4 bases, with 5 bases of the junction left unmatched. The CDR3 spells CASRGTGPNQPQHF. The CDR3 nucleotides are TGTGCCAGCAGGGGGACAGGCCCTAATCAGCCCCAGCATTTT.